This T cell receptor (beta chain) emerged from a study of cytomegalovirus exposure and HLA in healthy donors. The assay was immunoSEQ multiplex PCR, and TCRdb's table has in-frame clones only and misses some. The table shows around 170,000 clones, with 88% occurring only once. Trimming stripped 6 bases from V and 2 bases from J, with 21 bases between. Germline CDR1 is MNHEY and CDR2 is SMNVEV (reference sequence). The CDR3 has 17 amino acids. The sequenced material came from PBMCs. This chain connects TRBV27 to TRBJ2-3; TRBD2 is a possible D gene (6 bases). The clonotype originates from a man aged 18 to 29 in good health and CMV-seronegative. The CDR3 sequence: CASSFEATRAFTDTQYF. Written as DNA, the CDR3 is TGTGCCAGCAGCTTTGAGGCGACTAGGGCCTTCACAGATACGCAGTATTTT.